One sample yielded the 27 T cell receptor beta chains listed below, sequenced in a study of T-cell reconstitution after alpha-beta-depleted transplantation in children. Unique molecular identifiers featured in how the TCRbeta library was prepared. TCRdb re-called the PCR reads with MiXCR, one entry per CDR3 protein. In the table there are some 440,000 distinct CDR3 sequences, around 15% of which are singletons. The source material was PBMCs, mostly from graft donor cells, sampled 360 days after TCRalphabeta/CD19-depleted stem cell transplant. These TCRs come from a boy younger than two who had a stem cell transplant for Wiskott-Aldrich syndrome, so the T cells may come from the graft donor.

J is TRBJ2-1 and V is TRBV5-5; no firm D call. CDR1 is SGHKS, CDR2 YYEKEE, per germline (reference sequence). V lost 4 bases to trimming and J lost 8 bases, with 13 bases between them. The CDR3 is 13 residues long. CDR3 region: CASSPGPHDEQFF. The CDR3 coding sequence is TGTGCCAGCAGCCCTGGGCCCCATGATGAGCAGTTCTTC.

This sequence joins TRBV5-1 and TRBJ2-5, with 7 nucleotides matching TRBD2. CDR3 length: 18 residues. The germline gives CDR1 SGHRS, CDR2 YFSETQ. With 0 bases clipped from V and 2 bases from J, the junction kept 13 bases outside the gene matches. The CDR3 sequence is CASSLGTRRAPLQETQYF. The CDR3 nucleotides are TGCGCCAGCAGCTTGGGGACTAGGAGGGCCCCCCTGCAAGAGACCCAGTACTTC.

This clonotype was detected many times. The gene calls are TRBV13 and TRBJ2-1; no clear D. Per germline, CDR1 PRHDT and CDR2 FYEKMQ (reference sequence). The CDR3 is 14 amino acids. V lost 5 bases and J 4 bases, leaving 12 bases between the germline ends. CDR3 protein: CASSQASLYNEQFF. For the CDR3, the DNA is TGTGCCAGCAGCCAAGCTAGTTTATACAATGAGCAGTTCTTC.

This sequence joins TRBV15 and TRBJ2-3; the match to TRBD2 covers 13 bases. The CDR3 consists of 19 residues. V was clipped by 1 base and J by 0 bases; unmatched bases: 7. Per the germline V gene, CDR1 is LNHNV and CDR2 is YYDKDF (reference sequence). The CDR3 here is CATSRGWGLAGRSTDTQYF. The CDR3 DNA is TGTGCCACCAGCAGAGGGTGGGGACTAGCGGGGAGGAGCACAGATACGCAGTATTTT.

The chain carries TRBV30 and TRBJ2-3, with a weak D call TRBD2 (7 bases). This CDR3 spans 13 amino acids. Trimming took off 2 bases at V and 7 bases at J, with 13 bases between the two ends. Germline CDR1 is GTSNPN and CDR2 is SVGIG (reference sequence). CDR3 residues: CAWSKGGPNTQYF. The CDR3 nucleotides are TGTGCCTGGAGTAAGGGGGGGCCTAATACGCAGTATTTT.

The J gene is TRBJ1-2, the V gene TRBV12-3 or TRBV12-4; 7 bases agree with TRBD1. V trimming: 0 bases; J trimming: 8 bases; junction bases outside the gene matches: 3. The CDR3 is 13 residues long. DNA for the CDR3: TGTGCCAGCAGTTTAGCCAGACAGGGAGGCTACACCTTC. Amino acids: CASSLARQGGYTF.

CDR3 bases: TGTGCCAGCAGCTTAGTCTCCTTCCCTGGACTAGCTGAGAGCACAGATACGCAGTATTTT. This gives the protein CASSLVSFPGLAESTDTQYF. The chain couples TRBV11-1 to TRBJ2-3; 8 positions agree with TRBD2. The CDR3 spans 20 residues. Germline loops: CDR1 SGHAT, CDR2 FQDESV (reference sequence). After removal of 1 base from V and 0 bases from J, the junction contained 15 bases not matched to a gene.

This clonotype was counted many times. This chain uses TRBV5-1 with TRBJ2-7; D is unresolved. This CDR3 has 14 residues. Germline CDR1 is SGHRS and CDR2 is YFSETQ. V was cut by 0 bases and J by 0 bases, with 7 bases left in between. CDR3 sequence (DNA): TGCGCCAGCAGCTTGGGTCTCTACTCCTACGAGCAGTACTTC. Its protein is CASSLGLYSYEQYF.

The chain employs TRBV4-3 and TRBJ2-1, with D possibly being TRBD2 (6 bases). This CDR3 contains 15 residues. CDR1 is LGHNA, CDR2 YSLEER, per germline. The V gene lost 0 bases and the J gene lost 5 bases, with 11 bases spanning the gap. CDR3 DNA sequence: TGCGCCAGCAGCCAAGACCGGGACTTAAACAATGAGCAGTTCTTC. It encodes CASSQDRDLNNEQFF.

The chain links TRBV6-1 to TRBJ2-1; 14 nucleotides match TRBD2. Germline values: CDR1 MNHNS, CDR2 SASEGT. The CDR3 has 19 amino acids. The trim removed 8 bases at V and 0 bases at J, leaving 12 bases unmatched. CDR3 coding DNA: TGTGCCAGCGCTGGGGGACTAGCGGGAGTCCTTAGCTCCTACAATGAGCAGTTCTTC. Protein product: CASAGGLAGVLSSYNEQFF.

This clonotype was seen a few times. V and J are TRBV12-3 or TRBV12-4 and TRBJ2-2; D is undetermined. Trimming stripped 6 bases from V and 4 bases from J, with 9 bases between. The CDR3 has 13 amino acids. The CDR3 loop reads CASSYDPTGELFF. The DNA for the CDR3 is TGTGCCAGCAGCTACGACCCCACCGGGGAGCTGTTTTTT.

V gene TRBV7-2 combines with J gene TRBJ2-7, with unresolved D. The CDR3 is 14 amino acids. Trimming removed 2 bases at V and 0 bases at J, with 8 bases between. Germline V gene lookup returns CDR1 SGHTA and CDR2 FQGNSA. This CDR3 reads CASSLQPSSYEQYF. CDR3 DNA sequence: TGTGCCAGCAGCTTACAACCCAGCTCCTACGAGCAGTACTTC.

This clonotype was seen a handful of times. The rearrangement links TRBV7-2 to TRBJ2-2; D gene ambiguous. Trimming removed 10 bases at V and 1 base at J, with 10 bases between. The CDR3 is 13 amino acids. The germline V gene has CDR1 SGHTA and CDR2 FQGNSA. The CDR3 spells CAKGGGNTGELFF. The CDR3 nucleotides are TGTGCCAAGGGCGGCGGGAACACCGGGGAGCTGTTTTTT.

This clonotype has at least ten counts. The rearrangement uses TRBV14 and TRBJ2-3; 9 bases line up with TRBD1. With V trimmed by 6 bases and J by 5 bases, 9 bases remained unmatched. Looked up from germline, CDR1 is SGHDN and CDR2 is FVKESK. The CDR3 consists of 15 residues. Here the CDR3 reads CASRRDRAVVDTQYF. Here the CDR3 DNA reads TGTGCCAGCAGGAGGGACAGGGCCGTGGTAGATACGCAGTATTTT.

In this sample, this clonotype turned up a few times. V usage is TRBV18 and J usage is TRBJ2-1; the D gene is possibly TRBD2 (5 bases). V was trimmed by 3 bases and J by 4 bases, leaving 10 bases between them. Germline V gene data show CDR1 as KGHSH and CDR2 as LQKENI. This CDR3 contains 14 residues. The CDR3 coding sequence is TGTGCCAGCTCACCGGGGAGCCGTTACAATGAGCAGTTCTTC. This translates into CASSPGSRYNEQFF.

The rearrangement uses TRBV7-2 and TRBJ2-7, with a tentative D call TRBD1 (5 bases). CDR1 and CDR2 from the germline V gene are SGHTA and FQGNSA. The CDR3 loop spans 13 amino acids. V was cut by 3 bases and J by 3 bases, with 9 bases left in between. As DNA, the CDR3 is TGTGCCAGCAGCTTCTACAGGCTCTACGAGCAGTACTTC. It yields the protein CASSFYRLYEQYF. Using reference TRBV7-2 and TRBJ2-7 for the parts outside the CDR3, the full variable domain is GAGVSQSPSNKVTEKGKDVELRCDPISGHTALYWYRQSLGQGLEFLIYFQGNSAPDKSGLPSDRFSAERTGGSVSTLTIQRTQQEDSAVYLCASSFYRLYEQYFGPGTRLTVT.

The rearrangement links TRBV12-3 or TRBV12-4 to TRBJ2-5; tentatively, D is TRBD1 (6 bases). The CDR3 consists of 15 residues. With 4 bases removed from V and 2 bases from J, the gap between germline ends came to 14 bases. CDR3 sequence: CASSSTGTPQETQYF. The CDR3, as DNA: TGTGCCAGCAGTTCCACCGGGACACCACAAGAGACCCAGTACTTC.

The V call is TRBV5-1, the J call TRBJ2-1; possibly TRBD2 for D (6 bases). The CDR3 runs to 17 residues. Germline V CDR1 and CDR2: SGHRS, YFSETQ. V lost 2 bases and J lost 0, with 15 bases in between. The CDR3 here is CASSFISAGSSYNEQFF. For the CDR3, the DNA is TGCGCCAGCAGCTTTATTAGCGCGGGGAGCTCCTACAATGAGCAGTTCTTC.

This chain connects TRBV12-3 or TRBV12-4 to TRBJ2-7; no clear D. The CDR3 extends over 13 amino acids. V was cut by 2 bases and J by 4 bases, with 9 bases left in between. The CDR3 loop reads CASSLRKVYEQYF. The CDR3 DNA reads TGTGCCAGCAGTTTAAGGAAGGTTTACGAGCAGTACTTC.

The chain recombines TRBV24-1 with TRBJ2-1, with 8 bases aligning to TRBD2. From germline, CDR1 is KGHDR and CDR2 SFDVKD. Losses at the gene ends were 1 base for V and 5 bases for J; bases not matched to a gene: 9. The CDR3 length is 17 residues. The CDR3 spells CATSDFGASGHHNEQFF. The CDR3 DNA reads TGTGCCACCAGTGATTTTGGGGCTAGCGGGCACCACAATGAGCAGTTCTTC.

This clonotype was seen more than once but under ten times. This sequence joins TRBV4-1 and TRBJ2-7; 9 bases map to TRBD1. Trimming took 3 bases from V and 6 from J; bases not matched to a gene: 6. The length of the CDR3 is 14 residues. CDR1 is MGHRA and CDR2 is YSYEKL in the germline V gene. CDR3 amino acids: CASSQYRGRVEQYF. CDR3 bases: TGCGCCAGCAGCCAGTACAGGGGGCGAGTCGAGCAGTACTTC.

This clonotype turned up a few times. The chain has TRBV7-2 and TRBJ2-7; D gene ambiguous. The CDR3 totals 16 residues. V lost 1 base and J lost 0, with 13 bases in between. Germline V gene data show CDR1 as SGHTA and CDR2 as FQGNSA. This chain's CDR3 is CASSLVYRLGSYEQYF. As DNA, the CDR3 is TGTGCCAGCAGCTTAGTCTACCGACTGGGCTCCTACGAGCAGTACTTC. The variable domain in full, with the rest retrieved from reference TRBV7-2 and TRBJ2-7, is GAGVSQSPSNKVTEKGKDVELRCDPISGHTALYWYRQSLGQGLEFLIYFQGNSAPDKSGLPSDRFSAERTGGSVSTLTIQRTQQEDSAVYLCASSLVYRLGSYEQYFGPGTRLTVT.

V is TRBV20-1 and J is TRBJ2-1; possibly TRBD1 for D (6 bases). There are 13 residues in the CDR3. Deletions cut 7 bases from V and 4 bases from J, with 14 bases between. CDR1 DFQATT and CDR2 SNEGSKA come from the germline V gene (reference sequence). CDR3 amino acids: CSGEGERYNEQFF. DNA of the CDR3: TGCAGTGGAGAGGGGGAGAGGTACAATGAGCAGTTCTTC.

Only a few counts were recorded for this clonotype. The chain joins TRBV10-3 to TRBJ2-2; TRBD1 is a possible D gene (5 bases). CDR1 is ENHRY and CDR2 is SYGVKD in the germline V gene. The length of the CDR3 is 15 residues. The V end lost 4 bases, the J end lost 1 base, and 10 bases lay between the germline ends. The CDR3 loop is CAISAKGLNTGELFF. CDR3 in DNA: TGTGCCATCAGTGCCAAGGGGCTGAACACCGGGGAGCTGTTTTTT.

This clonotype was counted ten times or more. The V call is TRBV29-1, the J call TRBJ2-3; D may be TRBD2 (6 bases). This CDR3 comprises 11 residues. Trimming shortened V by 5 bases and J by 5 bases, and 8 bases separated the two germline ends. The V gene's germline CDR1 is SQVTM and CDR2 ANQGSEA. CDR3 nucleotide sequence: TGCAGCGTTACAGCGGGAGATACGCAGTATTTT. This encodes CSVTAGDTQYF.

This clonotype was seen a few times. The CDR3 is CSADRTGAPAGELFF. DNA of the CDR3: TGCAGTGCCGACCGGACAGGGGCTCCCGCCGGGGAGCTGTTTTTT. The chain joins TRBV20-1 to TRBJ2-2; 9 bases match TRBD1. V dropped 6 bases and J dropped 6; count of bases not matched to a gene: 11. The CDR3 covers 15 residues. The germline gives CDR1 DFQATT, CDR2 SNEGSKA (reference sequence).

The genes are TRBV5-1 and TRBJ2-1, with a tentative D call TRBD1 (7 bases). CDR1 SGHRS and CDR2 YFSETQ come from the germline V gene. Trimming pared 7 bases from V and 4 bases from J, leaving 18 bases between. The CDR3 totals 15 residues. The CDR3 reads CASRAGGTEYNEQFF. For the CDR3, the DNA is TGCGCCAGCCGTGCAGGGGGGACGGAGTACAATGAGCAGTTCTTC.